This T cell receptor (beta chain) was documented in a study of blood T cell repertoires in COVID-19. Some clones are missing from TCRdb's copy, which holds only in-frame ones; the method was immunoSEQ multiplex PCR. The sample shows approximately 88,000 clones, roughly 84% of them seen only once. The CDR3 length is 15 residues. Germline V lookup: CDR1 GTSNPN, CDR2 SVGIG (reference sequence). Germline trimming cut 5 bases from V and 9 bases from J; bases unmatched to any gene: 8. This chain joins TRBV30 and TRBJ1-6, with 12 nucleotides matching TRBD1. Sequenced sample: peripheral blood. The TCR was taken from a woman between 70 and 85 years old with acute or convalescent COVID-19. The CDR3 spells CAWRRGTGGISPLHF. In DNA, the CDR3 is TGTGCCTGGCGCCGAGGGACAGGGGGCATTTCACCCCTCCACTTT. The whole variable domain, filled in from reference TRBV30 and TRBJ1-6, reads SQTIHQWPATLVQPVGSPLSLECTVEGTSNPNLYWYRQAAGRGLQLLFYSVGIGQISSEVPQNLSASRPQDRQFILSSKKLLLSDSGFYLCAWRRGTGGISPLHFGNGTRLTVT.